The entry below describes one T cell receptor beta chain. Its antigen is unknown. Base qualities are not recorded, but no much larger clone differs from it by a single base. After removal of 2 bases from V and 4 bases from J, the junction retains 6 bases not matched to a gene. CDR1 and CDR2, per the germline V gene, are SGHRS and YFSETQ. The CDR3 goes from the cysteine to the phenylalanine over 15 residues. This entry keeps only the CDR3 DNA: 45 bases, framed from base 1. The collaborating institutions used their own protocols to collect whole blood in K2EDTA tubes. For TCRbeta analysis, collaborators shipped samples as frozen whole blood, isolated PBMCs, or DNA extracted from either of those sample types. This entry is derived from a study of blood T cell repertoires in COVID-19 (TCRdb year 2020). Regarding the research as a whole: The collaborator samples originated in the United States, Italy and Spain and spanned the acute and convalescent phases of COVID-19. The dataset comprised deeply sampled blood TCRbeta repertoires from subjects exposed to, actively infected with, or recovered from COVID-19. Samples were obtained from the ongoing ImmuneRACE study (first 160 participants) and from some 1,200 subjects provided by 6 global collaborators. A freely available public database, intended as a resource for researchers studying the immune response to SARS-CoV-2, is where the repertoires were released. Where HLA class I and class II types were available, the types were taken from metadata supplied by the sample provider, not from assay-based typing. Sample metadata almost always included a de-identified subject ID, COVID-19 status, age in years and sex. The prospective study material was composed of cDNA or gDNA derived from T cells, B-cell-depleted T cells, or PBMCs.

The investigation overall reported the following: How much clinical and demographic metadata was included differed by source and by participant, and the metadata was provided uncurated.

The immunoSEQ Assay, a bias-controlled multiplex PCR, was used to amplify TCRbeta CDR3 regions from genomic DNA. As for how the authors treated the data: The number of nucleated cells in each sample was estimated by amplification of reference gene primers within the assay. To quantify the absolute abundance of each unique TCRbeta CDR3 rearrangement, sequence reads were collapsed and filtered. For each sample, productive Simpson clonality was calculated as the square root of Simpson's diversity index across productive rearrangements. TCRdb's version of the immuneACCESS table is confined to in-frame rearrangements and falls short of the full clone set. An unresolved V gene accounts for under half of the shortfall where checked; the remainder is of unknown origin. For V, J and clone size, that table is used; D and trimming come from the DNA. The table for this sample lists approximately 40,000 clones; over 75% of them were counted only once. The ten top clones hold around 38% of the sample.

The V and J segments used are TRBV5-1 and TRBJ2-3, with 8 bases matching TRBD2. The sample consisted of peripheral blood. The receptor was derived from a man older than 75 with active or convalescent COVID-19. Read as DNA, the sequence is TGCGCCAGCAGCTTTGGTAGCGGGGTGTCAGATACGCAGTATTTT. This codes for CASSFGSGVSDTQYF.